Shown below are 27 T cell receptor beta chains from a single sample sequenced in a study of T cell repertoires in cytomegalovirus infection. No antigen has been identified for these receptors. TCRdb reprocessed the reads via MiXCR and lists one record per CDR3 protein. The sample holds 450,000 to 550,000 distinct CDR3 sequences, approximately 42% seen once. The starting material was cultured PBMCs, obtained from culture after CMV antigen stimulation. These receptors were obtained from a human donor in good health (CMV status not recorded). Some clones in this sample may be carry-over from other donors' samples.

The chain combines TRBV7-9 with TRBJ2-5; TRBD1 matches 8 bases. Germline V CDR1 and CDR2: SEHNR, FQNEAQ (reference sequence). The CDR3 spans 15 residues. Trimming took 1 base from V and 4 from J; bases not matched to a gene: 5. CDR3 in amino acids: CASSLVGTGVETQYF. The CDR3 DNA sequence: TGTGCCAGCAGCTTAGTCGGGACAGGTGTAGAGACCCAGTACTTC.

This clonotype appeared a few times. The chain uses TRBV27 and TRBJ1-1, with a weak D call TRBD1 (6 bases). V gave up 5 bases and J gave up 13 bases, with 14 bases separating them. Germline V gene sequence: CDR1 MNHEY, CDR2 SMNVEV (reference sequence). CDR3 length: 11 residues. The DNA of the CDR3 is TGTGCCAGCAGTCCCACGGGAGGGGGTTTCTTT. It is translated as CASSPTGGGFF.

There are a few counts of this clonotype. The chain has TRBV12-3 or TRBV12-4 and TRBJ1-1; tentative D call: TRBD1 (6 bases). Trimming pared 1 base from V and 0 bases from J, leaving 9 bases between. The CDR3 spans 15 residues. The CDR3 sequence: CASSLVGTLNTEAFF. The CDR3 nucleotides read TGTGCCAGCAGTTTAGTAGGGACATTGAACACTGAAGCTTTCTTT.

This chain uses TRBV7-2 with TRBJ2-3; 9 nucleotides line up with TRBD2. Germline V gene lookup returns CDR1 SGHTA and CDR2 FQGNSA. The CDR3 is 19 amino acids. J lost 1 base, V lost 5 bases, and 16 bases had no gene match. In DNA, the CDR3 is TGTGCCAGCAGCCCAAGAGGGTTAGCGGGGGACCGAGGCACAGATACGCAGTATTTT. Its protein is CASSPRGLAGDRGTDTQYF.

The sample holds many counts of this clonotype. The CDR3 region has the DNA TGTGCCAGCAGTTACTCCTCCATCAGGGCCGGCTCTGAAGCTTTCTTT. Protein sequence: CASSYSSIRAGSEAFF. The gene calls are TRBV6-6 and TRBJ1-1; TRBD1 might be the D (5 bases). The CDR3 has 16 amino acids. Germline CDR1 and CDR2: MNHNY and SVGAGI (reference sequence). Trimming stripped 0 bases from V and 6 bases from J, with 17 bases between.

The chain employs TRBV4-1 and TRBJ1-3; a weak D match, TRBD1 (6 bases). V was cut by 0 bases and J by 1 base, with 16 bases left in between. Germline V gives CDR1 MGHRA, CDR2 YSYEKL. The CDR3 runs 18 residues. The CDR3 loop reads CASSQETGTRTSGNTIYF. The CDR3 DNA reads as TGCGCCAGCAGCCAAGAAACCGGGACACGGACGTCTGGAAACACCATATATTTT.

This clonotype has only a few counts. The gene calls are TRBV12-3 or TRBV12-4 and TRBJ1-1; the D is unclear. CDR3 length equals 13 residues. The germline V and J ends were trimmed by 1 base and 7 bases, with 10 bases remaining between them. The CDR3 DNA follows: TGTGCCAGCAGTTTAGGGGAGACCCTTGAAGCTTTCTTT. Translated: CASSLGETLEAFF.

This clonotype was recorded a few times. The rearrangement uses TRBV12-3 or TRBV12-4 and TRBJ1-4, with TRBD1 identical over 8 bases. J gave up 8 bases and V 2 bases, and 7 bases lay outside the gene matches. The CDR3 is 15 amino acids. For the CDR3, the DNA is TGTGCCAGCAGTTTACGGGGGACAGGCAACGAAAAACTGTTTTTT. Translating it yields CASSLRGTGNEKLFF.

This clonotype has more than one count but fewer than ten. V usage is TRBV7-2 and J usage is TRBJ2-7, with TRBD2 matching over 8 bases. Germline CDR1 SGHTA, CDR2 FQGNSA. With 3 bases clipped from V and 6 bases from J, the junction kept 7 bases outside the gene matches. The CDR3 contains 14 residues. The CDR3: CASSFSGNLFEQYF. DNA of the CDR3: TGTGCCAGCAGCTTTAGCGGGAACTTGTTCGAGCAGTACTTC.

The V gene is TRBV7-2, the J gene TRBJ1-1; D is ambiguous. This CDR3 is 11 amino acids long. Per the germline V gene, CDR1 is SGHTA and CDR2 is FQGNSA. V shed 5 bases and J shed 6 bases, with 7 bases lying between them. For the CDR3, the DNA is TGTGCCAGCAGCGCCGGGCCTGAAGCTTTCTTT. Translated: CASSAGPEAFF.

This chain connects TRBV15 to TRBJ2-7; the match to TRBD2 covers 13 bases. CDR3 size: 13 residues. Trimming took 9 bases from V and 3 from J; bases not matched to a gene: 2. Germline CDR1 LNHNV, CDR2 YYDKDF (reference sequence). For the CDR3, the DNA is TGTGCCACGGGACTAGCGGGGTACTACGAGCAGTACTTC. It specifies CATGLAGYYEQYF.

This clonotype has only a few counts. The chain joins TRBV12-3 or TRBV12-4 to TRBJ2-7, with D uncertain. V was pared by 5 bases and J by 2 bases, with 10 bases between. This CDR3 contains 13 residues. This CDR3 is CASSPGFTYEQYF. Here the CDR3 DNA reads TGTGCCAGCAGTCCCGGGTTTACCTACGAGCAGTACTTC.

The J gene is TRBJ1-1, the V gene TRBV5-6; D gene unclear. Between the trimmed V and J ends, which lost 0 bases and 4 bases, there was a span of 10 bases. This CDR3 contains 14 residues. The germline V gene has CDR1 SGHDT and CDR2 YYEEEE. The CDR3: CASSLAGMATEAFF. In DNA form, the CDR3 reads TGTGCCAGCAGCTTGGCCGGGATGGCCACTGAAGCTTTCTTT. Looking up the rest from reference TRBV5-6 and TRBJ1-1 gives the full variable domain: DAGVTQSPTHLIKTRGQQVTLRCSPKSGHDTVSWYQQALGQGPQFIFQYYEEEERQRGNFPDRFSGHQFPNYSSELNVNALLLGDSALYLCASSLAGMATEAFFGQGTRLTVV.

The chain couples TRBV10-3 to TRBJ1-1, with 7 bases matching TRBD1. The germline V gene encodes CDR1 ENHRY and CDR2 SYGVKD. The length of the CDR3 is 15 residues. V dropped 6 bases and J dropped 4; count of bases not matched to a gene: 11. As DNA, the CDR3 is TGTGCCATCAGCGGGACAGCTTTTTCAGGCACTGAAGCTTTCTTT. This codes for CAISGTAFSGTEAFF.

DNA of the CDR3: TGTGCCAGCAGCCACTCCGCCAGGGGTAACACTGAAGCTTTCTTT. Translating gives CASSHSARGNTEAFF. The chain joins TRBV11-2 to TRBJ1-1; a possible D gene is TRBD1 (6 bases). The V and J ends lost 5 bases and 2 bases respectively, with 15 bases between them. The CDR3 contains 15 residues. CDR1 SGHAT and CDR2 FQNNGV come from the germline V gene. Supplemented by reference TRBV11-2 and TRBJ1-1, the full variable domain reads EAGVAQSPRYKIIEKRQSVAFWCNPISGHATLYWYQQILGQGPKLLIQFQNNGVVDDSQLPKDRFSAERLKGVDSTLKIQPAKLEDSAVYLCASSHSARGNTEAFFGQGTRLTVV.

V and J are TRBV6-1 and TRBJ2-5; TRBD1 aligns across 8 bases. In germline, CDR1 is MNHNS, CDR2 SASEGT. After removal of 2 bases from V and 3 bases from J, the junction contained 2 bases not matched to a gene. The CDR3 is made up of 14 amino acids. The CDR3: CASSELDREETQYF. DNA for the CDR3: TGTGCCAGCAGTGAATTGGACAGGGAAGAGACCCAGTACTTC.

CDR3 nucleotide sequence: TGTGCCAGCTCGCAGGGGGGCGGCCTAATGAATGAGCAGTTCTTC. Protein: CASSQGGGLMNEQFF. The chain carries TRBV18 and TRBJ2-1, with D maybe TRBD1 (7 bases). Germline CDR1 is KGHSH and CDR2 is LQKENI. V shed 6 bases and J shed 7 bases, with 19 bases lying between them. This CDR3 contains 15 residues. Based on the CDR3 plus reference TRBV18 and TRBJ2-1, the full variable domain is NAGVMQNPRHLVRRRGQEARLRCSPMKGHSHVYWYRQLPEEGLKFMVYLQKENIIDESGMPKERFSAEFPKEGPSILRIQQVVRGDSAAYFCASSQGGGLMNEQFFGPGTRLTVL.

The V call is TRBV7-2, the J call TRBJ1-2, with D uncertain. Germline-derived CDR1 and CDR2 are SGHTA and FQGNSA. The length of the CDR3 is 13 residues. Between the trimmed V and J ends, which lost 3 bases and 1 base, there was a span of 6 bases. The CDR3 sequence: CASSFDINYGYTF. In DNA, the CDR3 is TGTGCCAGCAGCTTTGATATTAACTATGGCTACACCTTC.

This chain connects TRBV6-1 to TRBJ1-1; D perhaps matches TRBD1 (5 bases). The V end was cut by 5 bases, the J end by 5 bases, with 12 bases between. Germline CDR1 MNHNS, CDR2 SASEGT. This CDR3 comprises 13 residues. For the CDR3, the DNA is TGTGCCAGCAGTTGGGATTGGGGGACTGAAGCTTTCTTT. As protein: CASSWDWGTEAFF.

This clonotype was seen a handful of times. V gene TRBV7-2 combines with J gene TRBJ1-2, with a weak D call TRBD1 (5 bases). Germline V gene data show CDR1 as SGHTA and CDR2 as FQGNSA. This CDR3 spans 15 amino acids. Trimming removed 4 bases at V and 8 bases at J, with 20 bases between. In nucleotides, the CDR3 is TGTGCCAGCAGCTCGGGCCCGGGACCACCACGGGGCTACACCTTC. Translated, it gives CASSSGPGPPRGYTF.

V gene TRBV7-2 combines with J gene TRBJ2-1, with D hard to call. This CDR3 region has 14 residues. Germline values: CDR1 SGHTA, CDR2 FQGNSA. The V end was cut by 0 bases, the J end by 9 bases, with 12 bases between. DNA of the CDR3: TGTGCCAGCAGCTTAGCGAGGTCGCCCCGTGAGCAGTTCTTC. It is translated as CASSLARSPREQFF.

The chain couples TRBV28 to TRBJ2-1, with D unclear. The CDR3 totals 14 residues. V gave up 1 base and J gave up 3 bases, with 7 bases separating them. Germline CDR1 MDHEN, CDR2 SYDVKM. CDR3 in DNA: TGTGCCAGCAGTTTATTGGGGATCTACAATGAGCAGTTCTTC. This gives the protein CASSLLGIYNEQFF. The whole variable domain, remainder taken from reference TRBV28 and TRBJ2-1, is DVKVTQSSRYLVKRTGEKVFLECVQDMDHENMFWYRQDPGLGLRLIYFSYDVKMKEKGDIPEGYSVSREKKERFSLILESASTNQTSMYLCASSLLGIYNEQFFGPGTRLTVL.

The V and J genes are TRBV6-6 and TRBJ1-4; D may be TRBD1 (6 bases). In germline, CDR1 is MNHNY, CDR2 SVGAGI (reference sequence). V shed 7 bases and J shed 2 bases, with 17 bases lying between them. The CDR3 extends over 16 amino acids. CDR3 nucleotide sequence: TGTGCCAGCAAAGTACGTCGGACAGTCACTAATGAAAAACTGTTTTTT. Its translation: CASKVRRTVTNEKLFF.

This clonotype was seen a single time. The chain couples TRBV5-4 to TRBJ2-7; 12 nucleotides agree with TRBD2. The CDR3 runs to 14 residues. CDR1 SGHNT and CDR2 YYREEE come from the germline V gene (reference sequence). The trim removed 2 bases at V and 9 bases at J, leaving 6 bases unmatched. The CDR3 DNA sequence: TGTGCCAGCAGCTTAGCTAGCGGGAGGGCCGGGCAGTACTTC. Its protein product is CASSLASGRAGQYF.

The CDR3 bases are TGCAGTGCGACTCCTGTTAGCGGGGGGGCCGGGGATACGCAGTATTTT. Protein: CSATPVSGGAGDTQYF. The rearrangement links TRBV20-1 to TRBJ2-3; 11 bases are shared with TRBD2. CDR1 and CDR2 (germline): DFQATT, SNEGSKA (reference sequence). The CDR3 runs 16 residues. The trim removed 6 bases at V and 6 bases at J, leaving 14 bases unmatched.

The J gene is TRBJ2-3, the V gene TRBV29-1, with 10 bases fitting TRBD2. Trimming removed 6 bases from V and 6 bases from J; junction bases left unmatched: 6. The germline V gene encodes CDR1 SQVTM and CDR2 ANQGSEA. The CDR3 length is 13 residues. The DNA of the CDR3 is TGCAGCGTGCTGCTAGCGGGAGTGGATACGCAGTATTTT. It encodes CSVLLAGVDTQYF.

The chain's CDR3 is CASSMKRGTDTQYF. The CDR3 region has the DNA TGTGCCAGTAGTATGAAAAGGGGGACAGATACGCAGTATTTT. This sequence joins TRBV19 and TRBJ2-3, with TRBD1 as a possible D gene (6 bases). This CDR3 is built from 14 residues. The ends were cut back, 3 bases at V and 3 bases at J, with 10 bases in the middle. Germline V gene data show CDR1 as LNHDA and CDR2 as SQIVND (reference sequence).